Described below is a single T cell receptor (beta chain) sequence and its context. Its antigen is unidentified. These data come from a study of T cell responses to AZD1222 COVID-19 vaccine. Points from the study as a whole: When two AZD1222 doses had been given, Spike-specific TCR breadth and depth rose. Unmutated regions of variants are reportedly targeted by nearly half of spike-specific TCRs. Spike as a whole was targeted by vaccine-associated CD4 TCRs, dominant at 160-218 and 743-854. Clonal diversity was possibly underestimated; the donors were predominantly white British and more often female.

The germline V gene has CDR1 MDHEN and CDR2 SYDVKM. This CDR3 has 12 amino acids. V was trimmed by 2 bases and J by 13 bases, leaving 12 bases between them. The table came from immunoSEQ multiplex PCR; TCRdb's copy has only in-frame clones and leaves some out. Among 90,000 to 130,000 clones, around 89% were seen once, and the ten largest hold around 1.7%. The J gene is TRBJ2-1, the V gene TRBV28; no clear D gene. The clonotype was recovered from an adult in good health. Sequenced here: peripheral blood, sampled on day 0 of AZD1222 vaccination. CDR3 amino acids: CASSLVRYFQFF. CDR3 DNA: TGTGCCAGCAGTTTAGTTCGGTACTTCCAGTTCTTC.